The rows below give T cell receptor beta chains drawn from one sample of a study of post-analysis software for immune sequencing data. TCRdb re-derived calls from the PCR reads in MiXCR, one entry per CDR3 protein. The repertoire holds 350,000 to 500,000 distinct CDR3 sequences, with 35% to 45% as singletons. Sequenced input: blood. The source is a girl aged 2-15 years with multiple sclerosis. The CDR3 runs from the conserved cysteine through the conserved F or W. A D gene is named only where the DNA matches it firmly. Clone size is shown for a subset of rows, as once, few, many or a class of expanded clone.

J gene: TRBJ2-1
clone size: .
D gene: .
V gene: TRBV28
CDR3 protein: CATHESSYNEQFF
CDR3 DNA: TGTGCCACTCACGAAAGCTCCTACAATGAACAGTTCTTC

J gene: TRBJ1-4
clone size: once
D gene: TRBD1
V gene: TRBV25-1
CDR3 protein: CASSELDRSAAKLFF
CDR3 DNA: TGTGCCAGCAGTGAATTGGACAGGTCCGCGGCAAAACTGTTTTTT

J gene: TRBJ1-5
clone size: .
D gene: .
V gene: TRBV7-9
CDR3 protein: CASSLGGRDQPQHF
CDR3 DNA: TGTGCCAGCAGCTTAGGGGGGCGAGATCAGCCCCAGCATTTT

J gene: TRBJ2-1
clone size: .
D gene: .
V gene: TRBV7-9
CDR3 protein: CASRVGGAEQFF
CDR3 DNA: TGTGCCAGCAGAGTAGGGGGGGCTGAGCAGTTCTTC

J gene: TRBJ2-1
clone size: .
D gene: .
V gene: TRBV5-1
CDR3 protein: CASSPRTGSSCNEQFF
CDR3 DNA: TGCGCCAGCAGCCCTAGAACAGGGAGCTCCTGCAATGAGCAGTTCTTC

J gene: TRBJ2-2
clone size: few
D gene: .
V gene: TRBV10-3
CDR3 protein: CAIDGDDTGELFF
CDR3 DNA: TGTGCCATCGACGGGGATGACACCGGGGAGCTGTTTTTT

J gene: TRBJ1-2
clone size: .
D gene: .
V gene: TRBV20-1
CDR3 protein: CSARNTGFRGGHTF
CDR3 DNA: TGCAGTGCTAGGAATACAGGGTTTAGGGGTGGCCACACCTTC

J gene: TRBJ2-5
clone size: few
D gene: .
V gene: TRBV28
CDR3 protein: CASKGHPVRQETQYF
CDR3 DNA: TGTGCCAGCAAAGGACATCCCGTCAGGCAAGAGACCCAGTACTTC

J gene: TRBJ1-2
clone size: .
D gene: TRBD1
V gene: TRBV11-2
CDR3 protein: CASSSPFTPTGKDYGYTF
CDR3 DNA: TGTGCCAGCAGCTCACCTTTCACACCGACAGGGAAAGACTATGGCTACACCTTC

J gene: TRBJ2-7
clone size: .
D gene: TRBD2
V gene: TRBV6-2/TRBV6-3
CDR3 protein: CASSPQTSGRFHEQYF
CDR3 DNA: TGTGCCAGCAGTCCGCAGACTAGCGGGAGATTCCACGAGCAGTACTTC

J gene: TRBJ2-3
clone size: .
D gene: .
V gene: TRBV7-9
CDR3 protein: CASSPTMHTQYF
CDR3 DNA: TGTGCCAGCAGTCCGACGATGCATACGCAGTATTTT

J gene: TRBJ1-5
clone size: .
D gene: .
V gene: TRBV29-1
CDR3 protein: CSVSISTFSNQPQHF
CDR3 DNA: TGCAGCGTGTCCATCAGCACCTTTAGCAATCAGCCCCAGCATTTT

J gene: TRBJ2-1
clone size: .
D gene: .
V gene: TRBV6-2/TRBV6-3
CDR3 protein: CASTPYRSSYNEQFF
CDR3 DNA: TGTGCCAGCACCCCTTATAGGAGCTCCTACAATGAGCAGTTCTTC

J gene: TRBJ2-3
clone size: .
D gene: TRBD1
V gene: TRBV4-1
CDR3 protein: CASSQEGSGQGSCGTQYF
CDR3 DNA: TGCGCCAGCAGCCAAGAGGGCTCCGGACAGGGGAGTTGTGGTACGCAGTATTTT

J gene: TRBJ1-1
clone size: .
D gene: TRBD1
V gene: TRBV29-1
CDR3 protein: CSVMAGGIYTEAFF
CDR3 DNA: TGCAGCGTTATGGCAGGGGGCATTTATACTGAAGCTTTCTTT

J gene: TRBJ1-5
clone size: .
D gene: .
V gene: TRBV19
CDR3 protein: CASSIEEGSQPQHF
CDR3 DNA: TGTGCCAGTAGTATCGAGGAGGGGAGCCAGCCCCAGCATTTT

J gene: TRBJ2-1
clone size: .
D gene: TRBD2
V gene: TRBV9
CDR3 protein: CASSTPGLADEQFF
CDR3 DNA: TGTGCCAGCAGTACCCCGGGACTAGCGGACGAGCAGTTCTTC

J gene: TRBJ2-5
clone size: few
D gene: .
V gene: TRBV20-1
CDR3 protein: CSASPAVGQYF
CDR3 DNA: TGCAGTGCTAGTCCGGCGGTCGGGCAGTACTTC

J gene: TRBJ2-3
clone size: .
D gene: .
V gene: TRBV6-5
CDR3 protein: CASASSPKTDTQYF
CDR3 DNA: TGTGCCAGCGCTTCTAGCCCCAAGACAGATACGCAGTATTTT

J gene: TRBJ2-7
clone size: .
D gene: .
V gene: TRBV3-1
CDR3 protein: CASMGLSYEQYF
CDR3 DNA: TGTGCCAGCATGGGACTCTCCTACGAGCAGTACTTC

J gene: TRBJ1-1
clone size: .
D gene: .
V gene: TRBV7-3
CDR3 protein: CASSLNRLRDTEAFF
CDR3 DNA: TGTGCCAGCAGCTTAAACAGGTTGAGGGACACTGAAGCTTTCTTT

J gene: TRBJ2-5
clone size: few
D gene: .
V gene: TRBV15
CDR3 protein: CATSPNTPRETQYF
CDR3 DNA: TGTGCCACCAGCCCGAATACACCTCGGGAGACCCAGTACTTC

J gene: TRBJ1-1
clone size: .
D gene: .
V gene: TRBV10-3
CDR3 protein: CAISVMGDTEAFF
CDR3 DNA: TGTGCCATCAGTGTTATGGGGGACACTGAAGCTTTCTTT

J gene: TRBJ1-2
clone size: .
D gene: .
V gene: TRBV4-1
CDR3 protein: CASSHPLGGAQSDGYTF
CDR3 DNA: TGCGCCAGCAGCCACCCCTTGGGGGGCGCACAGTCCGATGGCTACACCTTC

J gene: TRBJ1-2
clone size: .
D gene: .
V gene: TRBV9
CDR3 protein: CASASSGPGYGYTF
CDR3 DNA: TGTGCCAGCGCGTCAAGTGGACCTGGGTATGGCTACACCTTC

J gene: TRBJ2-1
clone size: .
D gene: .
V gene: TRBV27
CDR3 protein: CASRGRRTSLQGQFF
CDR3 DNA: TGTGCCAGCAGGGGGCGGAGGACCTCTCTACAGGGGCAGTTCTTC

J gene: TRBJ2-7
clone size: .
D gene: TRBD1
V gene: TRBV6-8
CDR3 protein: CAVGGGQGKGSYEQYF
CDR3 DNA: TGTGCCGTCGGGGGCGGACAGGGGAAGGGCTCCTACGAGCAGTACTTC